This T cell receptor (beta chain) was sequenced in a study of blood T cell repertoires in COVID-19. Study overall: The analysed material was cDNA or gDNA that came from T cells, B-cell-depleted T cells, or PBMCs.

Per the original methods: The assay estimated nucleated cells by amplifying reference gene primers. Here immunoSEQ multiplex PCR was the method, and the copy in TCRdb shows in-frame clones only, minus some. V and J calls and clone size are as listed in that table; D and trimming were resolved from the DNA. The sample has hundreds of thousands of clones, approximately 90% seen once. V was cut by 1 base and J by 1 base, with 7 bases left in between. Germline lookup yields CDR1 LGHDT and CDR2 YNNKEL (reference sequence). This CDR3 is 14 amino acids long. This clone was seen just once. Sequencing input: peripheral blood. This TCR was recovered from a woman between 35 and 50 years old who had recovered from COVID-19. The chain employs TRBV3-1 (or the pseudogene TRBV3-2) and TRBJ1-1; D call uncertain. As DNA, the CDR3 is TGTGCCAGCAGCCAAGTTGAGGGGAACACTGAAGCTTTCTTT. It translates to CASSQVEGNTEAFF.